Listed below are T cell receptor beta chains from one sample, sequenced in a study of a mutant IDH1 vaccine in newly diagnosed glioma. TCRdb's table, derived via immunoSEQ multiplex PCR, lists solely in-frame clones and lacks some. This repertoire shows some 120,000 clones, about four fifths found once; its top ten account for 5.5%. The antigens these receptors bind are not known. Specimen: PBMCs, collected from a glioma patient whose treatment included an IDH1 peptide vaccine. These receptors were taken from a middle-aged man with glioma. CDR3s leave out the opening cysteine and the closing phenylalanine or tryptophan. Each record gives: V gene, clone size, CDR3 protein. The size of a clone is reported for some rows only, either as once, few or many, or as a class for expanded clones.

TRBV5-6 - ASSLESGRRTEAF
TRBV7-2 - ASSLVGQAIYGYT
TRBV5-1 - ASSLKGPAYNEQF
TRBV4-2 - ASSQGFLAGGDEQF
TRBV5-1 - ASSLGLYNEQF
TRBV25-1 - ASSSGAASTEAF
TRBV5-8 - ASSLGGRDKNIQY
TRBV28 - ASSPPSQGSTEAF
TRBV2 - ASSRGQSNTEAF
TRBV25-1 - ASREGGGKNEQY
TRBV29-1 many SAVTGGLDGELF
TRBV5-1 - ASSGSMADTQY
TRBV11-2 - ASSATGFLETQY
TRBV15 - ATSRGAHNEQF
TRBV2 - ASSGRTVMNTEAF
TRBV27 - ASSLLSPTGPSGNTIY
TRBV28 few ASSTPQTARGYT
TRBV7-2 - ASSLGLGQVEAF
TRBV5-6 - ASSLSGWAQPQH
TRBV19 - ASSILGQGDTGELF
TRBV28 - ASSLGTYNYGYT
TRBV2 - ASRGLAGTGELF
TRBV19 - ASAIGPGYNEQF
TRBV30 medium-sized AWSVGGTEAF
TRBV15 - ATSREIAGEGYT
TRBV19 few ASRDRAANSPLH
TRBV5-1 - ASSWPGGEQY
TRBV9 once ASSPVTGAHNEQF
TRBV6-1 - ASSPDRGYFYEQY
TRBV7-2 - ASSLGPGDEQY
TRBV19 once ASSPTLPGSYEQY
TRBV7-2 - ASSYRTSGRPSYEQY
TRBV18 - ASSPPLQGLSYEQY
TRBV7-8 - ASSLDSSTDTQY
TRBV6-1 - ASSEGSSAYKNIQY
TRBV5-1 once ASSLVRGPSYEQY
TRBV28 - ASTLVQDNEQF
TRBV29-1 - SVALRLGNTEAF
TRBV9 - ASSVLAFSYEQY
TRBV5-3 once ARSLAGVSSQNSPLH
TRBV25-1 - ASSAPGAQGWSYT
TRBV27 - ASSLSHRGHVGYT
TRBV7-8 - ASSYKGTSGASDEQF
TRBV9 - ASSVRDSHYEQY
TRBV4-1 once ASSPRDRGPVTNYGYT
TRBV7-2 - ASSLVLGAGLGDTQY
TRBV5-4 - ASSLDRGYEQY
TRBV19 - ASSIWSLDTQY
TRBV19 - ASSVDRGANEKLF
TRBV28 few ASKQEYEGLF
TRBV10-3 - AIATGEHYEQY
TRBV6-5 - ASSRQGKGGSQY
TRBV7-6 once ASSVGTGGHYEQY
TRBV5-1 - ASSLDGTYEQY